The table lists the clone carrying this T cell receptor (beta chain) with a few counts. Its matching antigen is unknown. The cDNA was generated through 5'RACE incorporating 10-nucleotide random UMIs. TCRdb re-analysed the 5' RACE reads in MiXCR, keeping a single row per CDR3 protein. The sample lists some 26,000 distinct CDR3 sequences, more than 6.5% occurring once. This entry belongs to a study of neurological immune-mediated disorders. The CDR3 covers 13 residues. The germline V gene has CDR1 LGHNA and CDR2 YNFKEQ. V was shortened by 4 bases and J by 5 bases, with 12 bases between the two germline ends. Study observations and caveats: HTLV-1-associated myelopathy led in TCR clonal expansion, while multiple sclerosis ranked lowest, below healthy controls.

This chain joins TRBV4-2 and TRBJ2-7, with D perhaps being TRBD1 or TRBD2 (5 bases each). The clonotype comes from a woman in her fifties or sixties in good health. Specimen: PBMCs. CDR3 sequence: CASSPRRGDEQYF. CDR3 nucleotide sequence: TGTGCCAGCAGCCCCAGAAGAGGGGACGAGCAGTACTTC.